These 5 T cell receptor beta chains share one sample of origin, sequenced in a study of CD8+ T cells in alopecia areata. The authors extracted RNA and reverse transcribed it into cDNA as the sequencing template. The data were produced by immunoSEQ multiplex PCR, yet TCRdb's version contains in-frame clones alone and is incomplete. This sample has 150,000 to 200,000 clones, with roughly 64% found just once. Stated treatment: oral pan-JAK inhibitor, 5-10 mg twice daily. This sample comprised CD4+ T cells sorted from blood, obtained at week 24, from a patient treated with tofacitinib. The source of these receptors is a human donor with alopecia areata.

Only a few counts were recorded for this clone. The chain combines TRBV4-1 with TRBJ2-4, with a possible D match to TRBD1 (5 bases). Germline V lookup: CDR1 MGHRA, CDR2 YSYEKL. This CDR3 spans 17 amino acids. V was clipped by 3 bases and J by 5 bases, with 20 bases between them. The DNA for the CDR3 is TGCGCCAGCAGCCACGAAGATTCAGGGATTCGCGAAAACATTCAGTACTTC. Encoded protein: CASSHEDSGIRENIQYF.

As to this clone: Compared with germline, one end of the junction differs, possibly owing to a read error. The chain recombines TRBV6-5 with TRBJ1-2, with D tentatively TRBD1 (6 bases). Germline V CDR1 and CDR2: MNHEY, SVGAGI. This CDR3 has 14 residues. CDR3 region: CASSNSPTGYGYTF. For the CDR3, the DNA is TGTGCCAGCAGTAACTCCCCGACAGGATATGGCTACACCTTC.

This clone was recorded a few times. The CDR3 is CASSQGHPGQGTRGGEAFF. As DNA, the CDR3 is TGCGCCAGCAGCCAAGGACATCCGGGACAAGGTACCCGAGGCGGTGAAGCTTTCTTT. The V and J genes are TRBV5-1 and TRBJ1-1; a possible D gene is TRBD1 (6 bases). Between the trimmed V and J ends, which lost 4 bases and 7 bases, there was a span of 32 bases. CDR3 size: 19 residues. Germline V lookup: CDR1 SGHRS, CDR2 YFSETQ.

This chain uses TRBV7-8 with TRBJ2-7, with D hard to call. Germline CDR1 and CDR2: SGHVS and FQNEAQ. V lost 5 bases and J 0 bases, leaving 5 bases between the germline ends. The CDR3 contains 12 residues. The CDR3 bases are TGTGCCAGCAGCGCCCCCTCCTACGAGCAGTACTTC. Translating gives CASSAPSYEQYF.

This chain joins TRBV29-1 and TRBJ2-5, with 12 positions matching TRBD1. The DNA end favors TRBJ2-7, so the J call may be wrong. Germline V gives CDR1 SQVTM, CDR2 ANQGSEA. CDR3 length: 13 amino acids. CDR3 loop: CSAGQGAYYEQYF. For the CDR3, the DNA is TGCAGCGCGGGACAGGGGGCCTATTACGAGCAGTACTTC.